This T cell receptor (beta chain) derives from a study of blood T cell repertoires in COVID-19. J was trimmed by 1 base and V by 4 bases; bases with no gene match: 4. The CDR3 is 15 amino acids. In germline, CDR1 is SGHRS, CDR2 YFSETQ. Original analysis: Estimated nucleated cell counts came from reference gene primer amplification. The assay was immunoSEQ multiplex PCR, and TCRdb's table has in-frame clones only and misses some. The DNA gave D and trimming, while V, J and clone size come from that table. The sample carries about 180,000 clones, about 80% recorded once. The specimen sequenced was peripheral blood. This receptor was obtained from a man aged 65 to 79 with active or convalescent COVID-19. This chain joins TRBV5-1 and TRBJ1-1, with 10 positions matching TRBD1. CDR3 coding DNA: TGCGCCAGCAGCGGGACAGGGGCACCGAACACTGAAGCTTTCTTT. This translates into CASSGTGAPNTEAFF.